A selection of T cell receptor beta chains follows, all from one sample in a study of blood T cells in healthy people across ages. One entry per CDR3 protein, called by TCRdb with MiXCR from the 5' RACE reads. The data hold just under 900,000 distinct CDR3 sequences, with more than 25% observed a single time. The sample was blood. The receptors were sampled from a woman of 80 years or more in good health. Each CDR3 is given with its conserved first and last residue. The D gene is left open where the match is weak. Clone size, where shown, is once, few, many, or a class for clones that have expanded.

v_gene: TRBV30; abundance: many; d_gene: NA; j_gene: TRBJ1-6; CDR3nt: TGTGCCTGGAGGACACGGGTCAGGGTGGCGAATAATTCACCCCTCCACTTT; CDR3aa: CAWRTRVRVANNSPLHF
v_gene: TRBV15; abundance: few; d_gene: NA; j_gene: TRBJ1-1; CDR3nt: TGTGCCACCAGCAGACCGAGATTGAACACTGAAGCTTTCTTT; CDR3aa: CATSRPRLNTEAFF
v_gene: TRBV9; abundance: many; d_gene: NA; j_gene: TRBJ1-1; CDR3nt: TGTGCCAGCAGCGTAGGAAAACTCCTGAACACTGAAGCTTTCTTT; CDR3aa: CASSVGKLLNTEAFF
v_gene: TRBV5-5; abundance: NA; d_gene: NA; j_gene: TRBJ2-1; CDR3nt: TGTGCCAGCAGCTTAACCGGAACCGGGACTCGCAATGAGCAGTTCTTC; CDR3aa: CASSLTGTGTRNEQFF
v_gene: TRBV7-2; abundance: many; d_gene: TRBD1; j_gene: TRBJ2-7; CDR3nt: TGTGCCAGCAGCCGTGACAGGGGAGGCCTCTACGAGCAGTACTTC; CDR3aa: CASSRDRGGLYEQYF
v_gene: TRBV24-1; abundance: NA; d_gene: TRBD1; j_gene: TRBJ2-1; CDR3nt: TGTGCCACAAGTGGTACAGGGGACTACAATGAGCAGTTCTTC; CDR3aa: CATSGTGDYNEQFF
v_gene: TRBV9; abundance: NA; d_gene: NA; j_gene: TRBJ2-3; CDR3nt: TGTGCCAGCAGCATGCTTCGGGAAACGCAGTATTTT; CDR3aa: CASSMLRETQYF
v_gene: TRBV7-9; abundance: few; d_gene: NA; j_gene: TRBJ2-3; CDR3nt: TGTGCCAGCAGCTTAGGAACCGGACTCACAGATACGCAGTATTTT; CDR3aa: CASSLGTGLTDTQYF
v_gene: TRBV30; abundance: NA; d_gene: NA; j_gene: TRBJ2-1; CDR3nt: TGTGCCTGGAGAGCGGCAGGAAGGATGAATGAGCAGTTCTTC; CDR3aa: CAWRAAGRMNEQFF
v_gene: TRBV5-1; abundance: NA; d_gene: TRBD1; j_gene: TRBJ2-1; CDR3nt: TGCGCCAGCAGCCTAGGGGGACAGGGGACATACAATGAGCAGTTCTTC; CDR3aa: CASSLGGQGTYNEQFF
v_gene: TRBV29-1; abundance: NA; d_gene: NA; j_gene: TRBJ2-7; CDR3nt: TGCAGCGCAATAACCGGGACATGCCACGAGCAGTACTTC; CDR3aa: CSAITGTCHEQYF
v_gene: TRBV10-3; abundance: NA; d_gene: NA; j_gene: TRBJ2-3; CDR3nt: TGTGCCATCATGGGGGGAGATACGCAGTATTTT; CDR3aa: CAIMGGDTQYF
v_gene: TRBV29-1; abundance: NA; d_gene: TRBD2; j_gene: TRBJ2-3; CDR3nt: TGCAGCGGACAGACTAGCGGCACAGATACGCAGTATTTT; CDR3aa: CSGQTSGTDTQYF
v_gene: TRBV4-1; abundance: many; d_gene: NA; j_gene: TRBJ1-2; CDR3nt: TGCGCCAGCAGCCAAGAACAGGAACCCTATGGCTACACCTTC; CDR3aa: CASSQEQEPYGYTF
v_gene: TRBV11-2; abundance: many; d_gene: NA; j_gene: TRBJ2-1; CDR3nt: TGTGCCAGCAGCCTCACGGCGGGGACACCGGGGTTCTTC; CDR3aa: CASSLTAGTPGFF
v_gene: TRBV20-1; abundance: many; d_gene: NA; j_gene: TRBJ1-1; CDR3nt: TGCAGTGCTAGAGTGGCAGGGTACGCTTTCTTT; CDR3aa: CSARVAGYAFF
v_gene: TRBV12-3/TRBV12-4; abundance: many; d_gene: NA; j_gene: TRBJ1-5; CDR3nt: TGTGCCAGCAGTTTGGGTCGGATGGGCAGGAATCAGCCCCAGCATTTT; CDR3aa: CASSLGRMGRNQPQHF
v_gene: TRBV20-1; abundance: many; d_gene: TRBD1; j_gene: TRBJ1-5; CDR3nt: TGCAGTGCTTATCCTCAGGGGGCTCAGCCCCAGCATTTT; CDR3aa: CSAYPQGAQPQHF
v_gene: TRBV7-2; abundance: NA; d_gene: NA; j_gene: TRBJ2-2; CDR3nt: TGTGCCAGCAGGAATGAACCCACCGGGGAGCTGTTTTTT; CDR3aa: CASRNEPTGELFF
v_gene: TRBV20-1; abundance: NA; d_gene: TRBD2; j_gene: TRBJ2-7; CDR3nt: TGCAGTGCTAGAGATGGGGCACTAGCGGGGGGGCCCCACTCCTACGAGCAGTACTTC; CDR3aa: CSARDGALAGGPHSYEQYF
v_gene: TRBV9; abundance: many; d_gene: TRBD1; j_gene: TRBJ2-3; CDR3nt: TGTGCCAGCAGTTTCGGGACAGGGGGTAACACAGATACGCAGTATTTT; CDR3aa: CASSFGTGGNTDTQYF
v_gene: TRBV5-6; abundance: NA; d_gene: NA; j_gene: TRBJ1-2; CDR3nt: TGTGCCGGCAGCTTGATGGGGGCTGGCTACACCTTC; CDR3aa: CAGSLMGAGYTF
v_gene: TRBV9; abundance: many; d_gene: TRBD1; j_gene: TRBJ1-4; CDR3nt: TGTGCCAGCAGCGCTAATACAGGGGGCGAACGGTTTTTT; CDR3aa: CASSANTGGERFF
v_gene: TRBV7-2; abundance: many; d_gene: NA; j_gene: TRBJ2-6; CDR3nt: TGTGCCAGCAGCTTAGACACGACTCTCGCCAACGTCCTGACTTTC; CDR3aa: CASSLDTTLANVLTF
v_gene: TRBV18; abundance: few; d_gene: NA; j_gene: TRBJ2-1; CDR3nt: TGTGCCAGCTCACTAGAGGCGGTCGGTGTACCTTACAATGAGCAGTTCTTC; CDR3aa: CASSLEAVGVPYNEQFF
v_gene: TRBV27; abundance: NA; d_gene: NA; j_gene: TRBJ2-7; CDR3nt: TGTGCCAGCAGATTACTAGCATCCTACGAGCAGTACTTC; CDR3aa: CASRLLASYEQYF
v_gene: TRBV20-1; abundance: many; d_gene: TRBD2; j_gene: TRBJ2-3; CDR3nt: TGCAGTGCTAGAGGACTAGCGGGGGCAGATACGCAGTATTTT; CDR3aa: CSARGLAGADTQYF
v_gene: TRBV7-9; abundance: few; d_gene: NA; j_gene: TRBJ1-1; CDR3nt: TGTGCCAGCAGCTTAATGAAGGGGCAGGGGAACACTGAAGCTTTCTTT; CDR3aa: CASSLMKGQGNTEAFF
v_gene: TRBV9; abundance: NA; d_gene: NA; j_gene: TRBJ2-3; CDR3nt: TGTGCCAGCAGCGTAGCGGCGGGGAGCGTTAGCACAGATACGCAGTATTTT; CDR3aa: CASSVAAGSVSTDTQYF
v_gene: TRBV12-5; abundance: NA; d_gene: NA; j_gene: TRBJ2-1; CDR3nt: TGTGCTAGTGGTTACGGGGGCTCCTACAATGAGCGGTTCTTC; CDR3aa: CASGYGGSYNERFF
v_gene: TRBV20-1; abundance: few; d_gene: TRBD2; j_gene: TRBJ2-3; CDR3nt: TGCAGTGCTAGAGGGACTAGCGTGACAGATACGCAGTATTTT; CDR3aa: CSARGTSVTDTQYF
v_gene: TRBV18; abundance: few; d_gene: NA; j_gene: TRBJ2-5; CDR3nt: TGTGCCAGCTCACCACTGGACAATGAGCAGTACTTC; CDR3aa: CASSPLDNEQYF
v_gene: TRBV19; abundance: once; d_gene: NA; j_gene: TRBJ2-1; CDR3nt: TGTGCCAGTAGACATGGGACATACAATGAGCAGTTCTTC; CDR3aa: CASRHGTYNEQFF
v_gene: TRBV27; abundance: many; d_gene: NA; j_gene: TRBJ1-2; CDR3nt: TGTGCCAGCAGTTTATTTGGGCCTCTATATGGCTACACCTTC; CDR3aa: CASSLFGPLYGYTF
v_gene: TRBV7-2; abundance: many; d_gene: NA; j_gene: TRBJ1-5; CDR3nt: TGTGCCAGCAGCTCCAAAGACAATAGCAATCAGCCCCAGCATTTT; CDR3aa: CASSSKDNSNQPQHF
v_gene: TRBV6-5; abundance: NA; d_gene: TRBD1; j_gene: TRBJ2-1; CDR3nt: TGTGTCAGCAGGGGAACAGGGGTAGTGAACAATGAGCAGTTCTTC; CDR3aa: CVSRGTGVVNNEQFF
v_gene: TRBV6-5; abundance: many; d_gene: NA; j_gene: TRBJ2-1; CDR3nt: TGTGCCAGCAGTTACGGGCGACTAGATAACTACAATGAGCAGTTCTTC; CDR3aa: CASSYGRLDNYNEQFF
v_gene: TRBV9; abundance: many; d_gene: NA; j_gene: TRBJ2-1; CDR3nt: TGTGCCAGCAGCGTAGAGGGGGGGGCCTACAATGAGCAGTTCTTC; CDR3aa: CASSVEGGAYNEQFF
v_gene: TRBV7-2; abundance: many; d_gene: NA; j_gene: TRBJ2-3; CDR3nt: TGTGCCAGCAGACCTGGACGGGGTCGAAGCACAGATACGCAGTATTTT; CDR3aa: CASRPGRGRSTDTQYF
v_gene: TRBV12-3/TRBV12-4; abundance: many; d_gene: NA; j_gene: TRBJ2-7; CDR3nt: TGTGCCAGCAGTTTGCGCGGGCAGGTCAGGTCGAACGAGCAGTACTTC; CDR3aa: CASSLRGQVRSNEQYF